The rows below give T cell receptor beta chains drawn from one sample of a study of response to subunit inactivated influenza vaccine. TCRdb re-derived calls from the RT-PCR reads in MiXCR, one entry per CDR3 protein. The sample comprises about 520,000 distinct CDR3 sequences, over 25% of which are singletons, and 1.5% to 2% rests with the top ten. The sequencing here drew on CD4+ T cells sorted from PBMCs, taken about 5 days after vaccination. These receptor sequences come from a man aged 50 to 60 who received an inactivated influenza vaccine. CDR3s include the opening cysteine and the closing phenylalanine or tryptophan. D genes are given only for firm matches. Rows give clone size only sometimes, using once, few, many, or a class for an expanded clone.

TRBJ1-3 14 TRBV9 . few CASSLRSSGNTIYF TGTGCCAGCAGTTTACGGAGTTCTGGAAACACCATATATTTT
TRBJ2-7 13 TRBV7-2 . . CASSPGAPYEQYF TGTGCCAGCAGTCCGGGAGCCCCCTACGAGCAGTACTTC
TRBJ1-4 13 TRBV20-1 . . CSANGGLGEKLFF TGCAGTGCTAATGGAGGGCTGGGGGAAAAACTGTTTTTT
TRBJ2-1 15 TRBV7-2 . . CASSIGLAPYNEQFF TGTGCCAGCAGCATCGGGTTAGCGCCCTACAATGAGCAGTTCTTC
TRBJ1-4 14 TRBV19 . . CATRQTDPNEKLFF TGTGCCACCCGGCAGACAGACCCTAATGAAAAACTGTTTTTT
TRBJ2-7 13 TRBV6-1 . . CASSRRGPYEQYF TGTGCCAGCAGTCGGAGGGGACCCTACGAGCAGTACTTC
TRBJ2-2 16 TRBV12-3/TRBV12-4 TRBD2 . CASSWIAGANTGELFF TGTGCCAGCAGCTGGATAGCGGGAGCGAACACCGGGGAGCTGTTTTTT
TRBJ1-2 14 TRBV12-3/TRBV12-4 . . CASSFGTANYSYTF TGTGCCAGCAGTTTTGGGACGGCGAACTATAGCTACACCTTC
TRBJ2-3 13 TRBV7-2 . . CASCYRSTDTQYF TGTGCCAGCTGCTACCGTAGCACAGATACGCAGTATTTT
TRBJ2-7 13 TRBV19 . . CASSGTDTYEQYF TGTGCCAGCTCCGGGACGGATACCTACGAGCAGTACTTC